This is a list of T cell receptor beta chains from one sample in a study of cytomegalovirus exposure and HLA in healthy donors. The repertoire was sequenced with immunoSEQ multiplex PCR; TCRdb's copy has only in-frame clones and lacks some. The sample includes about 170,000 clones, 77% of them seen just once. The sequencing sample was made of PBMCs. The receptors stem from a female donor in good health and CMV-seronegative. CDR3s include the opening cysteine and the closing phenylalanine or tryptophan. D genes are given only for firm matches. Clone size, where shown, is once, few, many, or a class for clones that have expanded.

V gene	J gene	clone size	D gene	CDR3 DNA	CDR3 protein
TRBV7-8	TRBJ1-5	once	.	TGTGCCAGCAGCCCCACCGGCAGGGGTACCAATCAGCCCCAGCATTTT	CASSPTGRGTNQPQHF
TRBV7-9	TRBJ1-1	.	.	TGTGCCAGCAGCTTCGGGGGGGACACTGAAGCTTTCTTT	CASSFGGDTEAFF
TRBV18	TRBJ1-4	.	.	TGTGCCAGCTCACCAATTCAGGCAACTAATGAAAAACTGTTTTTT	CASSPIQATNEKLFF
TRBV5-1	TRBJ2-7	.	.	TGCGCCAGCAGCTTGCCGGACGGGAACTACGAGCAGTACTTC	CASSLPDGNYEQYF
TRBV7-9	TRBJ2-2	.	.	TGTGCCAGCAGCTCAGGCGGGGAGCTGTTTTTT	CASSSGGELFF
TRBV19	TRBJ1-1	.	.	TGTGCCAGTAGTATAAGGGAGGACACTGAAGCTTTCTTT	CASSIREDTEAFF
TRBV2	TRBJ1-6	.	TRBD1	TGTGCCAGCGGGGGACAGTGGGGGGTTAATTCACCCCTCCACTTT	CASGGQWGVNSPLHF
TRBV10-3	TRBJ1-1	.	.	TGTGCCATCGGAGTAGGAGGAGGCACTGAAGCTTTCTTT	CAIGVGGGTEAFF
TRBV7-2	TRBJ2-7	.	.	TGTGCCAGCAGCTTATGGTCCGGGAGAGGCTACGAGCAGTACTTC	CASSLWSGRGYEQYF
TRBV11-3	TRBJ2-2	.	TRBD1	TGTGCCAGCAGCCCCCGACAGGGGATCGGGGAGCTGTTTTTT	CASSPRQGIGELFF